Following are 11 T cell receptor beta chains from one sample sequenced in a study of monozygotic twins with inflammatory bowel disease. Reprocessing the 5' RACE reads, TCRdb reports a single entry for every CDR3 protein and omits DNA. The sample's table shows around 410,000 distinct CDR3 sequences. The sample comprised blood. Every receptor here comes from a human donor with ulcerative colitis or Crohn's disease, or a healthy co-twin of an affected twin (not recorded which).

The chain links TRBV11-2 to TRBJ2-2. The CDR3 covers 14 residues. Germline CDR1 SGHAT, CDR2 FQNNGV. The CDR3 here is CASSLGMNTGELFF.

The J gene is TRBJ2-2, the V gene TRBV6-1; TCRdb lists TRBD1, though no DNA is available to test this call. In germline, CDR1 is MNHNS, CDR2 SASEGT. The length of the CDR3 is 14 residues. The CDR3 spells CASRRDKQTGELFF.

CDR3 protein: CASTLTGEGNSPLHF. This chain connects TRBV12-3 or TRBV12-4 to TRBJ1-6; with no DNA, the TCRdb D assignment of TRBD1 cannot be verified. This CDR3 spans 15 amino acids.

This rearrangement joins TRBV4-2 to TRBJ1-3. This CDR3 is 16 amino acids long. The germline gives CDR1 LGHNA, CDR2 YNFKEQ. CDR3 region: CASSPRLGDSGNTIYF.

This chain connects TRBV5-1 to TRBJ2-7; TCRdb names TRBD1, which stays unverified in the absence of DNA. Germline V gene data show CDR1 as SGHRS and CDR2 as YFSETQ. The CDR3 spans 15 residues. The CDR3 loop is CASSLDEDWADSAYF. The full variable domain, rest sourced from reference TRBV5-1 and TRBJ2-7, is KAGVTQTPRYLIKTRGQQVTLSCSPISGHRSVSWYQQTPGQGLQFLFEYFSETQRNKGNFPGRFSGRQFSNSRSEMNVSTLELGDSALYLCASSLDEDWADSAYFGPGTRLTVT.

J is TRBJ2-2 and V is TRBV2; TCRdb's D gene call, TRBD1, goes unchecked for lack of DNA. In germline, CDR1 is SNHLY, CDR2 FYNNEI. The CDR3 runs 14 residues. This chain's CDR3 is CARTKGQNTGELFF.

The chain's CDR3 is CASSFSGVKNTGELFF. V gene TRBV5-1 combines with J gene TRBJ2-2; TCRdb's D call of TRBD1 is untestable without DNA. The CDR3 contains 16 residues. Germline lookup yields CDR1 SGHRS and CDR2 YFSETQ.

V usage is TRBV20-1 and J usage is TRBJ2-7; TCRdb's assignment of TRBD1 cannot be checked, as there is no DNA. There are 15 residues in the CDR3. CDR1 and CDR2 from the germline V gene are DFQATT and SNEGSKA (reference sequence). CDR3 sequence: CSARGALGGGYEQYF.

V is TRBV5-1 and J is TRBJ2-2; the D call from TCRdb, TRBD2, cannot be confirmed without DNA. Germline-derived CDR1 and CDR2 are SGHRS and YFSETQ. The CDR3 has 14 amino acids. The CDR3 sequence: CASSLARGSGELFF.

V is TRBV12-3 or TRBV12-4 and J is TRBJ1-4. This CDR3 comprises 15 residues. This CDR3 reads CASSLDDTVNEKLFF.

This rearrangement joins TRBV12-3 or TRBV12-4 to TRBJ2-7; TCRdb names TRBD1, which stays unverified in the absence of DNA. The CDR3 runs 14 residues. This chain's CDR3 is CASSHRRLTYEQYF.